This T cell receptor beta chain derives from a study of T-cell reconstitution after alpha-beta-depleted transplantation in children. TCRbeta library construction was performed incorporating unique molecular identifiers. TCRdb passed the PCR reads through MiXCR, listing each CDR3 protein once. The sample consists of around 130,000 distinct CDR3 sequences, 8% to 10% of them appearing once. General observations from the study: A year had passed since transplant, and T-cell counts and diversity by then came mostly from newly produced T cells. After transplant, at about two months, alpha-beta T cells were reportedly derived from several hundred expanded graft clones. The study traced high day-60 TCRbeta diversity in some patients to surviving recipient T cells and thymic progenitors.

About this clonotype: Its antigen remains unidentified.

The CDR3 covers 15 residues. The V and J ends lost 2 bases and 1 base respectively, with 9 bases between them. The sample was PBMCs, mostly from graft donor cells, taken 180 days after TCRalphabeta/CD19-depleted stem cell transplant. This TCR derives from a girl less than two years old who had a stem cell transplant for combined immunodeficiency, so the T cells may come from the graft donor. The chain has TRBV12-3 or TRBV12-4 and TRBJ2-4; perhaps TRBD1 as D (6 bases). CDR3 region: CASSLTGWAKNIQYF. The CDR3 coding sequence is TGTGCCAGCAGTTTAACAGGGTGGGCCAAAAACATTCAGTACTTC.